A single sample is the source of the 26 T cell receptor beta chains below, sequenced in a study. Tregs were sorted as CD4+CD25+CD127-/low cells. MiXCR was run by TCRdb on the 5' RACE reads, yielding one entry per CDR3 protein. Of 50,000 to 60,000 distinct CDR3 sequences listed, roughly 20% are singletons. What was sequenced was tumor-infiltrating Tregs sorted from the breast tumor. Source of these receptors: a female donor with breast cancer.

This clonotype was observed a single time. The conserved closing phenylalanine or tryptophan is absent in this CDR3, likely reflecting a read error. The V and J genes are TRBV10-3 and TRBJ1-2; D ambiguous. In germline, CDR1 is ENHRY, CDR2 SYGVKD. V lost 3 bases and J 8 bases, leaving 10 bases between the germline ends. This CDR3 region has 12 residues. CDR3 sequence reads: CAISDPGMGYTV. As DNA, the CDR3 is TGTGCCATCAGTGACCCCGGGATGGGCTACACCGTC.

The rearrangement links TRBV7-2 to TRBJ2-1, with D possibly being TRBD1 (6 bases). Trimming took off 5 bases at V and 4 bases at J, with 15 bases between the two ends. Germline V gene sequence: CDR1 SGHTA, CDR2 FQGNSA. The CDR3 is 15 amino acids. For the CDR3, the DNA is TGTGCCAGCAGCCCCGGCCGGACAGCGTACAATGAGCAGTTCTTC. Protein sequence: CASSPGRTAYNEQFF.

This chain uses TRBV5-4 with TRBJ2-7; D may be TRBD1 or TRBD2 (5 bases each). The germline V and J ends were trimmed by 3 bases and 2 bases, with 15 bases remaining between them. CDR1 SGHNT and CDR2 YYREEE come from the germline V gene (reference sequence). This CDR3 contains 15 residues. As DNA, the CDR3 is TGTGCCAGCAGCTCATCGTCCGGGGCTGCCTACGAGCAGTACTTC. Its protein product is CASSSSSGAAYEQYF.

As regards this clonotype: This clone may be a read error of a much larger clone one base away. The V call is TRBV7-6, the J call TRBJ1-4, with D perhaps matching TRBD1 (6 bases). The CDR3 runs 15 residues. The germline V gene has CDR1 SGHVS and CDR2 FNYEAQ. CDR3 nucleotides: TGTGCCAGCAGCAAGACAGGAACAACTAATGGAAAACTGTTTTTT. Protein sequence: CASSKTGTTNGKLFF.

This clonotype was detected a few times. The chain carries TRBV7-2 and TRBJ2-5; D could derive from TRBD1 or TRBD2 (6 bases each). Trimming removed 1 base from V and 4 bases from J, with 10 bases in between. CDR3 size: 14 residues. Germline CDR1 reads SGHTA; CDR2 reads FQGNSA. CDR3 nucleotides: TGTGCCAGCAGCTTAGAACGGGGGCGAGAGACCCAGTACTTC. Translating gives CASSLERGRETQYF.

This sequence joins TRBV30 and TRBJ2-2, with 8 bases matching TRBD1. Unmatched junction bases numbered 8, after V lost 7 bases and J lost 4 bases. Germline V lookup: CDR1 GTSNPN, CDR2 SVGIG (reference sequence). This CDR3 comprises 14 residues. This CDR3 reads CASSGQVSTGELFF. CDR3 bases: TGTGCCTCCTCGGGACAGGTGTCCACCGGGGAGCTGTTTTTT.

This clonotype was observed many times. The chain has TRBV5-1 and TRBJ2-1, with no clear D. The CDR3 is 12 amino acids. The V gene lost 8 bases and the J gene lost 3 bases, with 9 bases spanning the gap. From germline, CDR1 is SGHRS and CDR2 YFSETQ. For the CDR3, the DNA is TGCGCCAGTACTACCGGCTACAATGAGCAGTTCTTC. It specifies CASTTGYNEQFF.

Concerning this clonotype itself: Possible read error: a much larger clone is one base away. CDR3 coding DNA: TGTGCCAGCTCCGACCCCATTATGGACGGGGACGAGCAGTACTTC. Protein sequence: CASSDPIMDGDEQYF. The chain couples TRBV18 to TRBJ2-7, with a tentative D call TRBD2 (5 bases). Germline loops: CDR1 KGHSH, CDR2 LQKENI. CDR3 length: 15 amino acids. The V end was cut by 6 bases, the J end by 5 bases, with 20 bases between.

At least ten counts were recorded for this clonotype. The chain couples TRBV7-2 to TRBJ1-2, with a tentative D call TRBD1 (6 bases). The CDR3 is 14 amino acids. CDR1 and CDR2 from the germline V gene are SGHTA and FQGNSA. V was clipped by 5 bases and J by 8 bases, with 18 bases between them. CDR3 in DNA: TGTGCCAGCAGCGCCGGACGACAGGCTCGGGGCTACACCTTC. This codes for CASSAGRQARGYTF.

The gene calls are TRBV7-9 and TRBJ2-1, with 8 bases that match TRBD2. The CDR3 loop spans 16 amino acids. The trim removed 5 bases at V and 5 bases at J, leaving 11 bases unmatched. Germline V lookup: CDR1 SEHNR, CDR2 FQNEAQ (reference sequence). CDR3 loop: CASSPSGSGSDNEQFF. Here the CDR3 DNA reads TGTGCCAGCAGCCCCAGCGGGAGCGGATCCGACAATGAGCAGTTCTTC.

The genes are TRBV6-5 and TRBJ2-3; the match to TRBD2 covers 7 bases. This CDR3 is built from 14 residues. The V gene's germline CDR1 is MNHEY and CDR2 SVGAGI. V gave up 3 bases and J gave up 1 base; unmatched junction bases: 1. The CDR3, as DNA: TGTGCCAGCAGTTATGGGAGGGGCACAGATACGCAGTATTTT. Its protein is CASSYGRGTDTQYF.

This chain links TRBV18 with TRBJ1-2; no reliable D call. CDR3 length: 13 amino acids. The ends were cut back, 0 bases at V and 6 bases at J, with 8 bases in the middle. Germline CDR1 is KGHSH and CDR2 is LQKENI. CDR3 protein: CASSPPPEDGYTF. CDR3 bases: TGTGCCAGCTCACCACCGCCAGAGGATGGCTACACCTTC.

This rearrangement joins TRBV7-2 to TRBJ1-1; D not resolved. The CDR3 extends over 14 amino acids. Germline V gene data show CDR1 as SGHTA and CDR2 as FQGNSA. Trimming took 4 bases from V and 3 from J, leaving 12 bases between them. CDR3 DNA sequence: TGTGCCAGCAGCTCTTCCTGGGCTGACACTGAAGCTTTCTTT. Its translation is CASSSSWADTEAFF.

The CDR3 protein is CASRIGLVRKQYF. The DNA for the CDR3 is TGTGCCAGCAGAATCGGACTAGTACGCAAGCAGTACTTC. The gene calls are TRBV12-3 or TRBV12-4 and TRBJ2-7; 7 bases match TRBD2. Trimming at V came to 6 bases and at J to 8 bases, leaving 10 bases not matched to a gene. CDR3 size: 13 residues.

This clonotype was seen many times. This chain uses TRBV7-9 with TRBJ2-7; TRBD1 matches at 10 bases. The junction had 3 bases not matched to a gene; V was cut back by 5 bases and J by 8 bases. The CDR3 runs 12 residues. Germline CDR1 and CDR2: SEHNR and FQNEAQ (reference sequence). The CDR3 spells CASSGDRGKQYF. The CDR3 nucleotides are TGTGCCAGCAGCGGGGACAGGGGCAAGCAGTACTTC.

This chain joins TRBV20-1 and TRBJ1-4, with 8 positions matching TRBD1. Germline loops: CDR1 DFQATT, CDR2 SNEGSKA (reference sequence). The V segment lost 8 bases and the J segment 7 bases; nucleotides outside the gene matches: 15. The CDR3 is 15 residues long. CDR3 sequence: CSPLAPRGRGEKLFF. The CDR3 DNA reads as TGCAGTCCCCTAGCCCCCAGGGGGCGGGGTGAAAAACTGTTTTTT.

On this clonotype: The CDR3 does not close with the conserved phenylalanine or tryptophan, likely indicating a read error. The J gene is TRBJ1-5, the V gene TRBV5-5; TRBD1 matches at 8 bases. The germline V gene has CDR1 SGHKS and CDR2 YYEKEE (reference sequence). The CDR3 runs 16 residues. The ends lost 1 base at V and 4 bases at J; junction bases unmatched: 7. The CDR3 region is CASSLSWTGTNQPQHC. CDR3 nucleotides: TGTGCCAGCAGCTTGTCGTGGACAGGGACGAATCAGCCCCAGCATTGT.

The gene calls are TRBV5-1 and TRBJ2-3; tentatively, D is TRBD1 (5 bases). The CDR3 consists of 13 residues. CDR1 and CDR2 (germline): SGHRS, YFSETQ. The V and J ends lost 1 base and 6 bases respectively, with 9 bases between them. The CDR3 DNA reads TGCGCCAGCAGCTTGACAGGTTGGGATACGCAGTATTTT. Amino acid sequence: CASSLTGWDTQYF.

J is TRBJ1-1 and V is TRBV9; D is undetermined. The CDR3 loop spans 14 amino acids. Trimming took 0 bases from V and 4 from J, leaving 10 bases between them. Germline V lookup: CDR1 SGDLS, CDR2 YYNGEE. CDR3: CASSVDPYGTEAFF. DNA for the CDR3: TGTGCCAGCAGCGTAGACCCCTATGGCACTGAAGCTTTCTTT.

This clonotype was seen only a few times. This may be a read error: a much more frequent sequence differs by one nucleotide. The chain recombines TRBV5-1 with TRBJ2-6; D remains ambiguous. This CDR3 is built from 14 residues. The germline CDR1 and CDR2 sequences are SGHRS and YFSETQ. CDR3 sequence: CVSSPQSGANVLTF. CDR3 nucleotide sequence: TGCGTCAGCAGCCCCCAGTCTGGGGCCAACGTCCTGACTTTC.

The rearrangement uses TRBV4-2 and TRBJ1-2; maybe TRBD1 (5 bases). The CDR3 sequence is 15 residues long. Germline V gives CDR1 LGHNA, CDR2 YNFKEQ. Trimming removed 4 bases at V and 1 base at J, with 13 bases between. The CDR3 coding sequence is TGTGCCAGCAGCCCCACCCAGGGCGGTAACTATGGCTACACCTTC. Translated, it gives CASSPTQGGNYGYTF.

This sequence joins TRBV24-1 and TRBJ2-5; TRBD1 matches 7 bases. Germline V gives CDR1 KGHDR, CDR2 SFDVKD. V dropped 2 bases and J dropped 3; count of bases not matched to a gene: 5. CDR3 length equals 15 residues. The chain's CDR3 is CATSDSGTVEETQYF. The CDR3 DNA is TGTGCCACCAGTGATTCCGGGACAGTAGAAGAGACCCAGTACTTC.

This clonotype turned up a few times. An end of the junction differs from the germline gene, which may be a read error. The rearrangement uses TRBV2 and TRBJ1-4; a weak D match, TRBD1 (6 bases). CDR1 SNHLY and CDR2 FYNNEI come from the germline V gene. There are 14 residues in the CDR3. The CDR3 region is CASKGDPEDEKLFF. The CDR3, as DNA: TGTGCCAGCAAGGGGGACCCGGAGGATGAAAAACTGTTCTTT.

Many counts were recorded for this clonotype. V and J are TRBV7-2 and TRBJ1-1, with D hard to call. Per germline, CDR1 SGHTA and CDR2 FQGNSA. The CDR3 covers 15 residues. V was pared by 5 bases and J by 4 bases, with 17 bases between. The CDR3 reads CASSRAYPQSTEAFF. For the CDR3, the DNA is TGTGCCAGCAGCCGTGCGTACCCTCAAAGCACTGAAGCTTTCTTT.

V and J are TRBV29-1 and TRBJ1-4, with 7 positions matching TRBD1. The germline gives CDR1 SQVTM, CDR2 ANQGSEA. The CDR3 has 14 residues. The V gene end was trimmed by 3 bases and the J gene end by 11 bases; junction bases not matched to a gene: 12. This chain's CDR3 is CSVEGTRGPRKLFF. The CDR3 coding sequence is TGCAGCGTTGAGGGGACAAGGGGGCCTCGGAAACTGTTTTTT.

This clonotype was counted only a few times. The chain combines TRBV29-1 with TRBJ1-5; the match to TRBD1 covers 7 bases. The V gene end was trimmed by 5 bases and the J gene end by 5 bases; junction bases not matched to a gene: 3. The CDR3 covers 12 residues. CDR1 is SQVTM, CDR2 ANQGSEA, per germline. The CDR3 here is CSVSTGDQPQHF. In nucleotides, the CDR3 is TGCAGCGTTAGTACAGGGGATCAGCCCCAGCATTTT.